This T cell receptor (beta chain) was identified in a study of OX40 agonist ivuxolimab in advanced cancers. Study-wide results and limits: Some nonresponders also had low normalized T-cell clonal expansion.

The data were produced by immunoSEQ multiplex PCR, yet TCRdb's version contains in-frame clones alone and is incomplete. The sample has tens of thousands of clones; approximately 87% are singletons. V gave up 6 bases and J gave up 1 base, with 8 bases separating them. This CDR3 spans 13 amino acids. CDR1 and CDR2 (germline): WSHSY, SAAADI. This clone was observed a few times. The antigen is not known. This CDR3 is also generated by other DNA sequences in the sample. This chain uses TRBV10-2 with TRBJ2-3, with D possibly matching TRBD1 (5 bases). This receptor was taken from an adult with an advanced solid tumor such as melanoma, head and neck, liver or kidney cancer. This specimen was CD4+ or CD8+ T cells sorted from blood, taken in a trial of the OX40 agonist ivuxolimab. CDR3 coding DNA: TGCGCCAGCAGAGGGGCTGGCACAGATACGCAGTATTTT. Its translation: CASRGAGTDTQYF.